These 25 T cell receptor beta chains share one sample of origin, sequenced in a study. TCRdb analysed the RT-PCR reads with MiXCR anew, one entry per CDR3 protein. The table shows approximately 720,000 distinct CDR3 sequences, with around 14% occurring only once. Sample: memory CD4+ T cells from blood. The receptor source for this set is a female donor in good health, serving as a healthy control.

Many counts were recorded for this clonotype. The rearrangement links TRBV12-3 or TRBV12-4 to TRBJ2-5; the match to TRBD2 covers 15 bases. The CDR3 covers 17 residues. Trimming at V came to 5 bases and at J to 5 bases, leaving 9 bases not matched to a gene. The chain's CDR3 is CASSPLEGTSGRETQYF. CDR3 DNA: TGTGCCAGCAGTCCCCTGGAAGGGACTAGCGGGAGGGAGACCCAGTACTTC.

This clonotype has at least ten counts. The chain links TRBV7-2 to TRBJ2-5; 8 bases are shared with TRBD1. The CDR3 is made up of 14 amino acids. The V gene end was trimmed by 3 bases and the J gene end by 4 bases; junction bases not matched to a gene: 4. Per germline, CDR1 SGHTA and CDR2 FQGNSA. The CDR3 bases are TGTGCCAGCAGCTTGGGACAGGCTGGAGAGACCCAGTACTTC. Translation gives CASSLGQAGETQYF.

The rearrangement links TRBV20-1 to TRBJ1-1, with D tentatively TRBD1 (5 bases). Trimming stripped 0 bases from V and 3 bases from J, with 14 bases between. Per the germline V gene, CDR1 is DFQATT and CDR2 is SNEGSKA (reference sequence). The CDR3 is 15 amino acids. DNA for the CDR3: TGCAGTGCTAGAGACCAGGGAAGGGTTGACACTGAAGCTTTCTTT. It codes for CSARDQGRVDTEAFF.

V is TRBV2 and J is TRBJ1-1, with D perhaps TRBD1 (6 bases). V was shortened by 5 bases and J by 1 base, with 11 bases between the two germline ends. The CDR3 length is 14 residues. Looked up from germline, CDR1 is SNHLY and CDR2 is FYNNEI. In DNA, the CDR3 is TGTGCCAGCAGTCAACAGGGTTCGAACACTGAAGCTTTCTTT. Translation gives CASSQQGSNTEAFF.

The rearrangement links TRBV7-2 to TRBJ2-1; D not resolved. The CDR3 loop spans 15 amino acids. The germline CDR1 and CDR2 sequences are SGHTA and FQGNSA. V gave up 5 bases and J gave up 6 bases, with 17 bases separating them. Here the CDR3 reads CASSRSRVSANEQFF. CDR3 coding DNA: TGTGCCAGCAGCAGAAGCCGGGTCAGCGCCAATGAGCAGTTCTTC.

In its sample, this clonotype was seen many times. J is TRBJ1-5 and V is TRBV12-3 or TRBV12-4; no clear D. The CDR3 length is 14 residues. Trimming shortened V by 5 bases and J by 1 base, and 9 bases separated the two germline ends. CDR3 loop: CASSPLQSNQPQHF. In DNA form, the CDR3 reads TGTGCCAGCAGTCCCCTACAAAGCAATCAGCCCCAGCATTTT.

A few counts support this clonotype. The chain combines TRBV7-3 with TRBJ2-1; 11 nucleotides match TRBD2. The CDR3 has 15 residues. V lost 2 bases and J lost 6; bases outside the gene matches: 3. The V gene's germline CDR1 is SGHTA and CDR2 FQGTGA. CDR3 protein: CASSLRSGGANEQFF. CDR3 coding DNA: TGTGCCAGCAGCTTACGTAGCGGGGGGGCCAATGAGCAGTTCTTC.

This clonotype was counted at least ten times. The chain has TRBV20-1 and TRBJ2-7, with a weak D call TRBD2 (6 bases). The CDR3 sequence is 16 residues long. CDR1 is DFQATT and CDR2 is SNEGSKA in the germline V gene (reference sequence). The germline V and J ends were trimmed by 6 bases and 0 bases, with 21 bases remaining between them. CDR3 in DNA: TGCAGTGCGTCCAAACCTAGCGCTCGAAGCTCCTACGAGCAGTACTTC. Translated: CSASKPSARSSYEQYF.

The genes are TRBV5-1 and TRBJ2-5; TRBD2 agrees at 8 bases. CDR1 and CDR2 (germline): SGHRS, YFSETQ. The CDR3 extends over 17 amino acids. V lost 0 bases and J lost 0; bases outside the gene matches: 7. CDR3 in DNA: TGCGCCAGCAGCTTGGGGGCTAGCGGGCCGTACCAAGAGACCCAGTACTTC. Its protein is CASSLGASGPYQETQYF.

This clonotype was seen a few times. The V gene is TRBV20-1, the J gene TRBJ2-4, with a possible D match to TRBD1 (6 bases). V lost 5 bases and J lost 13, with 21 bases in between. CDR3 length: 13 residues. Germline V gene sequence: CDR1 DFQATT, CDR2 SNEGSKA (reference sequence). CDR3 protein: CSAYSTHTGLQYF. The DNA of the CDR3 is TGCAGTGCTTACTCTACACACACAGGGTTACAGTACTTC.

This clonotype was recorded many times. The chain links TRBV9 to TRBJ2-5, with D unclear. Germline lookup yields CDR1 SGDLS and CDR2 YYNGEE. The CDR3 sequence is 14 residues long. V lost 0 bases and J lost 1, with 7 bases in between. The CDR3 DNA sequence: TGTGCCAGCAGCGTAGGGTGGCCCCAAGAGACCCAGTACTTC. Translated, it gives CASSVGWPQETQYF.

V gene TRBV6-5 combines with J gene TRBJ2-1; the match to TRBD2 covers 12 bases. The CDR3 runs to 15 residues. Per germline, CDR1 MNHEY and CDR2 SVGAGI. The V and J ends lost 5 bases and 5 bases, in that order; junction bases with no gene match: 4. The CDR3 reads CASSKTSGGHNEQFF. The CDR3 DNA sequence: TGTGCCAGCAGTAAGACTAGCGGGGGCCACAATGAGCAGTTCTTC.

This clonotype was counted many times. V and J are TRBV29-1 and TRBJ1-1; tentatively, D is TRBD1 (6 bases). From germline, CDR1 is SQVTM and CDR2 ANQGSEA. V was shortened by 4 bases and J by 2 bases, with 17 bases between the two germline ends. This CDR3 contains 15 residues. For the CDR3, the DNA is TGCAGCGTTGTAGCTGGACAGCTCCTAAACACTGAAGCTTTCTTT. Its translation is CSVVAGQLLNTEAFF.

This clonotype was observed a handful of times. V and J are TRBV28 and TRBJ2-1, with TRBD2 matching 10 bases. The CDR3 has 15 amino acids. From germline, CDR1 is MDHEN and CDR2 SYDVKM. Trimming at V came to 1 base and at J to 9 bases, leaving 6 bases not matched to a gene. CDR3 residues: CASSLSAGGTSEQFF. The DNA of the CDR3 is TGTGCCAGCAGTTTATCAGCGGGGGGGACAAGTGAGCAGTTCTTC.

This chain links TRBV4-1 with TRBJ2-1; 11 bases are shared with TRBD2. Per germline, CDR1 MGHRA and CDR2 YSYEKL. Losses at the gene ends were 3 bases for V and 12 bases for J; bases not matched to a gene: 13. CDR3 size: 16 residues. The chain's CDR3 is CASSHPGTSGPRVQFF. The CDR3 coding sequence is TGCGCCAGCAGCCACCCCGGGACTAGCGGACCCAGGGTGCAGTTCTTC.

This clonotype has a handful of counts. This chain links TRBV15 with TRBJ2-2; D gene uncertain. With 0 bases removed from V and 4 bases from J, the gap between germline ends came to 15 bases. Per germline, CDR1 LNHNV and CDR2 YYDKDF (reference sequence). The CDR3 has 17 amino acids. CDR3 DNA: TGTGCCACCAGCAGAGAAGGGTCAAGGGTAGGCACCGGGGAGCTGTTTTTT. This gives the protein CATSREGSRVGTGELFF.

This clonotype has a handful of counts. The CDR3 coding sequence is TGTGCCAGCTCCGACATGGCAGGGGATACTGAAGCTTTCTTT. It encodes CASSDMAGDTEAFF. The V and J genes are TRBV18 and TRBJ1-1; D is perhaps TRBD1 (6 bases). Germline loops: CDR1 KGHSH, CDR2 LQKENI. The length of the CDR3 is 14 residues. Trimming pared 6 bases from V and 5 bases from J, leaving 16 bases between.

This clonotype came up many times. The chain has TRBV4-3 and TRBJ1-2; D is unclear. Germline V lookup: CDR1 LGHNA, CDR2 YSLEER. The CDR3 totals 16 residues. Trimming removed 0 bases at V and 2 bases at J, with 13 bases between. This chain's CDR3 is CASSQDLVSNNYGYTF. The CDR3 nucleotides read TGCGCCAGCAGCCAAGATTTGGTATCCAACAACTATGGCTACACCTTC.

The gene calls are TRBV4-1 and TRBJ1-3, with no clear D. The CDR3 totals 16 residues. The germline gives CDR1 MGHRA, CDR2 YSYEKL. V was trimmed by 0 bases and J by 0 bases, leaving 9 bases between them. CDR3 sequence: CASSQEVTSSGNTIYF. The CDR3 bases are TGCGCCAGCAGCCAAGAAGTTACCTCCTCTGGAAACACCATATATTTT.

The chain links TRBV30 to TRBJ1-2, with 7 bases matching TRBD1. CDR1 and CDR2 (germline): GTSNPN, SVGIG (reference sequence). V was pared by 0 bases and J by 3 bases, with 4 bases of the junction left unmatched. CDR3 size: 14 residues. CDR3 region: CAWSVWDSDYGYTF. As DNA, the CDR3 is TGTGCCTGGAGTGTATGGGACAGTGACTATGGCTACACCTTC.

For the CDR3, the DNA is TGCAGTGCTAGAGATGCGACTAGCGGAGAGACCCAGTACTTC. Translating gives CSARDATSGETQYF. The chain couples TRBV20-1 to TRBJ2-5, with 9 nucleotides matching TRBD2. CDR1 and CDR2 (germline): DFQATT, SNEGSKA (reference sequence). V gave up 0 bases and J gave up 4 bases; unmatched junction bases: 3. The CDR3 is 14 amino acids.

The sample holds a few counts of this clonotype. The rearrangement links TRBV5-5 to TRBJ1-5; D unclear. Between the trimmed V and J ends, which lost 4 bases and 3 bases, there was a span of 14 bases. Germline V lookup: CDR1 SGHKS, CDR2 YYEKEE (reference sequence). This CDR3 contains 15 residues. The CDR3 DNA reads as TGTGCCAGCAGCCCTCTAGGGCTCCCCAATCAGCCCCAGCATTTT. It translates to CASSPLGLPNQPQHF.

This clonotype was observed many times. The chain joins TRBV5-1 to TRBJ2-1; tentatively, D is TRBD1 (6 bases). The V gene's germline CDR1 is SGHRS and CDR2 YFSETQ. V was clipped by 9 bases and J by 0 bases, with 22 bases between them. The CDR3 totals 17 residues. CDR3 DNA sequence: TGCGCCACCACTAAATCGCTTCAGACAGGCTCCTACAATGAGCAGTTCTTC. Amino acids: CATTKSLQTGSYNEQFF.

This clonotype was seen only a few times. The chain recombines TRBV11-3 with TRBJ2-1; 12 bases are a match to TRBD2. V shed 1 base, J shed 5 bases, and the junction held 6 bases outside the gene matches. There are 17 residues in the CDR3. The germline gives CDR1 SGHNT, CDR2 YENEEA. DNA of the CDR3: TGTGCCAGCAGCTTAGGGGCTAGCGGGAGGGCCGACAATGAGCAGTTCTTC. Translating it yields CASSLGASGRADNEQFF.

This clonotype was seen many times. The chain combines TRBV5-1 with TRBJ1-1, with D maybe TRBD1 (5 bases). The V end lost 7 bases, the J end lost 3 bases, and 13 bases lay between the germline ends. Germline CDR1 and CDR2: SGHRS and YFSETQ. This CDR3 spans 13 amino acids. CDR3 sequence (DNA): TGCGCCAGCGTTAGGGGAGGGGACACTGAAGCTTTCTTT. It specifies CASVRGGDTEAFF. Based on the CDR3 plus reference TRBV5-1 and TRBJ1-1, the full variable domain is KAGVTQTPRYLIKTRGQQVTLSCSPISGHRSVSWYQQTPGQGLQFLFEYFSETQRNKGNFPGRFSGRQFSNSRSEMNVSTLELGDSALYLCASVRGGDTEAFFGQGTRLTVV.